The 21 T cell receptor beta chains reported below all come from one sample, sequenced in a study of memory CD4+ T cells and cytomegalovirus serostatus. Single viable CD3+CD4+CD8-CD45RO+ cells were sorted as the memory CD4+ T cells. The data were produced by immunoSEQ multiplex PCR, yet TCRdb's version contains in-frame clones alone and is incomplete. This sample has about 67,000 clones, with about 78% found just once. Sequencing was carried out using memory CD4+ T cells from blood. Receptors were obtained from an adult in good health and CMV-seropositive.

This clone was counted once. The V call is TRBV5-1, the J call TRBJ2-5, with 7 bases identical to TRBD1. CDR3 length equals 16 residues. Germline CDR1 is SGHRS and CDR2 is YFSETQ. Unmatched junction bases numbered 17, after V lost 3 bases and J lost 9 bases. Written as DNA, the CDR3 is TGCGCCAGCAGCTGGGGGCCCGGGACAGCCCCGGGTGCCCAGTACTTC. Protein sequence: CASSWGPGTAPGAQYF.

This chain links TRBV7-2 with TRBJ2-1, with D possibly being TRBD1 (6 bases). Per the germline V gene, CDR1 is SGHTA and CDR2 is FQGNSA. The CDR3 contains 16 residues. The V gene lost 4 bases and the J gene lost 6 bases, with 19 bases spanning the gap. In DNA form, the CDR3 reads TGTGCCAGCAGCTACAAGGGACACTCCCCCTTCAATGAGCAGTTCTTC. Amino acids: CASSYKGHSPFNEQFF.

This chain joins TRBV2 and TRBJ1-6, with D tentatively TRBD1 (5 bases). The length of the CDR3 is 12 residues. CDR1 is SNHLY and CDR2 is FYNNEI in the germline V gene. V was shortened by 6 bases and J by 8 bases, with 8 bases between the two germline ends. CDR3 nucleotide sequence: TGTGCCAGCAGGGAACAGGATTCACCCCTCCACTTT. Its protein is CASREQDSPLHF. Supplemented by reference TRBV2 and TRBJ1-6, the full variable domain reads EPEVTQTPSHQVTQMGQEVILRCVPISNHLYFYWYRQILGQKVEFLVSFYNNEISEKSEIFDDQFSVERPDGSNFTLKIRSTKLEDSAMYFCASREQDSPLHFGNGTRLTVT.

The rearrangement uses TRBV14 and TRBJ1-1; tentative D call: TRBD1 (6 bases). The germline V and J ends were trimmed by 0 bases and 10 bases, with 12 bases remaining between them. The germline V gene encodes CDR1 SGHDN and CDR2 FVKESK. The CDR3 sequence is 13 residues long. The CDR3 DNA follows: TGTGCCAGCAGCCAAGATTTGAGGGGGACAGCTTTCTTT. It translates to CASSQDLRGTAFF.

The CDR3 DNA follows: TGTGCCAGCAGCGCCTCAGCGGTGTGGGGAGCCAAAAACATTCAGTACTTC. It is translated as CASSASAVWGAKNIQYF. The chain uses TRBV11-1 and TRBJ2-4; D is possibly TRBD2 (5 bases). Germline lookup yields CDR1 SGHAT and CDR2 FQDESV (reference sequence). There are 17 residues in the CDR3. The ends were cut back, 5 bases at V and 0 bases at J, with 17 bases in the middle. Variable domain in full (rest from reference TRBV11-1 and TRBJ2-4): EAEVAQSPRYKITEKSQAVAFWCDPISGHATLYWYRQILGQGPELLVQFQDESVVDDSQLPKDRFSAERLKGVDSTLKIQPAELGDSAMYLCASSASAVWGAKNIQYFGAGTRLSVL.

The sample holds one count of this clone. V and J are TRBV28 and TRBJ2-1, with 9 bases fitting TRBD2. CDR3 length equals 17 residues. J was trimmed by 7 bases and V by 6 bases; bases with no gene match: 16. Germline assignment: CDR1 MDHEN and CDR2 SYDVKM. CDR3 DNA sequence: TGTGCCAGCAGACTCCGAGGGTACAAGCGGGAGGAAAATGAGCAGTTCTTC. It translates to CASRLRGYKREENEQFF.

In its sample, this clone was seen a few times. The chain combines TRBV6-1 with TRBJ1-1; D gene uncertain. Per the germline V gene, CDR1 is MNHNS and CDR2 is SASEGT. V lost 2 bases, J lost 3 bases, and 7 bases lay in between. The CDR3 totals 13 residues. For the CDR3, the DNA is TGTGCCAGCAGTGAACAGGTCCACACTGAAGCTTTCTTT. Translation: CASSEQVHTEAFF.

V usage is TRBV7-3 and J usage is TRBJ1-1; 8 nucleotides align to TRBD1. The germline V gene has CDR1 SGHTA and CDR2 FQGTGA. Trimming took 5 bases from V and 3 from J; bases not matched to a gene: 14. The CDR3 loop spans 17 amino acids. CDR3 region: CASSETAGGTADTEAFF. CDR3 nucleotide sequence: TGTGCCAGCAGCGAGACTGCAGGGGGCACAGCGGACACTGAAGCTTTCTTT.

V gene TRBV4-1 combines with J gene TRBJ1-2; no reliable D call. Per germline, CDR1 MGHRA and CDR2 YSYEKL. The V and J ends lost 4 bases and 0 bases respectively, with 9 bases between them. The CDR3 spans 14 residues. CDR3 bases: TGCGCCAGCAGCCCTTCGACATCTAACTATGGCTACACCTTC. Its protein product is CASSPSTSNYGYTF.

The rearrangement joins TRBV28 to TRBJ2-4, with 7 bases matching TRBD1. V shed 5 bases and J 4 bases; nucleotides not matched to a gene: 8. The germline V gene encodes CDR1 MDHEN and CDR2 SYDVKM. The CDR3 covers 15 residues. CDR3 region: CASSERQGNKNIQYF. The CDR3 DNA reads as TGTGCCAGCAGTGAAAGACAGGGAAATAAAAACATTCAGTACTTC.

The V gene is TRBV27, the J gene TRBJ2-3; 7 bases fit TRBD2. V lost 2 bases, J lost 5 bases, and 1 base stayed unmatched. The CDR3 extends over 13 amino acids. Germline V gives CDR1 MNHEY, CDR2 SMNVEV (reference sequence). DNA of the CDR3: TGTGCCAGCAGTTTAGTAGCGGGAGATACGCAGTATTTT. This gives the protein CASSLVAGDTQYF.

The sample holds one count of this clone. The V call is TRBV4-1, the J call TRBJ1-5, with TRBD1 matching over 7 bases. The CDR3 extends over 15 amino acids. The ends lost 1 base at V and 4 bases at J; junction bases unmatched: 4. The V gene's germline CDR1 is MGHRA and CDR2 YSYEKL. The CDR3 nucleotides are TGCGCCAGCAGCCAAGCTCCGACAGGGAATCAGCCCCAGCATTTT. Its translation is CASSQAPTGNQPQHF.

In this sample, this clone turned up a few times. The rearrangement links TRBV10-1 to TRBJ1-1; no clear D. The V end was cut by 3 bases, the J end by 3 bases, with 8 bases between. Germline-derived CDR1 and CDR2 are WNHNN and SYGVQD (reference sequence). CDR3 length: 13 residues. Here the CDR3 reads CASSENVDTEAFF. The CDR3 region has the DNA TGCGCCAGCAGTGAAAATGTGGACACTGAAGCTTTCTTT.

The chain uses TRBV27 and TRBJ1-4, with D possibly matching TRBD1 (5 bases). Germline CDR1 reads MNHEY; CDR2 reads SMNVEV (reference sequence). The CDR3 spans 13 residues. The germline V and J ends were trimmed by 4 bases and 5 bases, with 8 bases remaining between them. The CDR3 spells CASSSDTNEKLFF. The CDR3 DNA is TGTGCCAGCAGTTCGGACACCAATGAAAAACTGTTTTTT.

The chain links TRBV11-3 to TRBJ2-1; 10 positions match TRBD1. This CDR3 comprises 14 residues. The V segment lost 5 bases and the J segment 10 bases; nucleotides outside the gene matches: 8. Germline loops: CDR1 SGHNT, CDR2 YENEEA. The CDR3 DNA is TGTGCCAGCAGCCGCCTGACAGGGGGCTACGAGCAGTTCTTC. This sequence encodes CASSRLTGGYEQFF.

Written as DNA, the CDR3 is TGTGCCAGCAGGGGGGGTTTCGGCAATCAGCCCCAGCATTTT. This encodes CASRGGFGNQPQHF. This chain uses TRBV2 with TRBJ1-5; the D gene is possibly TRBD1 (5 bases). Looked up from germline, CDR1 is SNHLY and CDR2 is FYNNEI. With 6 bases removed from V and 2 bases from J, the gap between germline ends came to 11 bases. This CDR3 region has 14 residues.

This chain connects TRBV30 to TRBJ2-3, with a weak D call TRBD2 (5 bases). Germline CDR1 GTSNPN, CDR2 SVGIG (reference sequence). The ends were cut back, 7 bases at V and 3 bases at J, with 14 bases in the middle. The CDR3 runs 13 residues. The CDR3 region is CASSPRGTDTQYF. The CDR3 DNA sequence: TGTGCCTCCTCACCCCGGGGAACAGATACGCAGTATTTT.

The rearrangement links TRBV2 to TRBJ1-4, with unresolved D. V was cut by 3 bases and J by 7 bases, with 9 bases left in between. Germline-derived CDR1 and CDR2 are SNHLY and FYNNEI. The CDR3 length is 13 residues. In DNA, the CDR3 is TGTGCCAGCAGTGATTCGGGTCGTGAAAAACTGTTTTTT. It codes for CASSDSGREKLFF.

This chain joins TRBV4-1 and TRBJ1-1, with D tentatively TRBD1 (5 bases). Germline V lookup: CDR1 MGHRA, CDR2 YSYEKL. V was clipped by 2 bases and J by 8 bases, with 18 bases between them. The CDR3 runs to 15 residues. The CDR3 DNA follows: TGCGCCAGCAGCCAAATCCAACGGGACGGGAAAGAAGCTTTCTTT. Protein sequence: CASSQIQRDGKEAFF.

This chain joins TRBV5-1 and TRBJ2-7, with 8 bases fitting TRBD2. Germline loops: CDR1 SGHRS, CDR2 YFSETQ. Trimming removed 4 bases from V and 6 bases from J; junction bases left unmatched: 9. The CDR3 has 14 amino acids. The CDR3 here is CASSPGRGDGEQYF. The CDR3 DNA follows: TGCGCCAGCAGCCCAGGGCGGGGGGACGGCGAGCAGTACTTC.

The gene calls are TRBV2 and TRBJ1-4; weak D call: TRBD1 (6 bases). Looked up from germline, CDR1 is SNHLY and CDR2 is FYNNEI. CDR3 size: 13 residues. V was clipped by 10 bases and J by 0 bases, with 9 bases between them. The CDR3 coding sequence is TGTGCCACCCGGGGGCCAACTAATGAAAAACTGTTTTTT. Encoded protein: CATRGPTNEKLFF.